The 24 T cell receptor beta chains below come from one sample, sequenced in a study of blood T cells in healthy people across ages. Alongside a J-beta primer mix, a sample-barcoded 5' primer served in a second PCR lasting roughly 7 to 11 cycles. From the 5' RACE reads, TCRdb called clonotypes with MiXCR, one entry per CDR3 protein. The sample records 1.2 million to 1.5 million distinct CDR3 sequences, 35% to 45% being singletons. The material sequenced was blood. The receptors were gathered from a woman under 30 in good health.

This clonotype occurred a few times. The gene calls are TRBV7-9 and TRBJ2-1, with D unresolved. Germline CDR1 is SEHNR and CDR2 is FQNEAQ (reference sequence). V lost 8 bases and J 6 bases, leaving 8 bases between the germline ends. The CDR3 contains 11 residues. CDR3 sequence (DNA): TGTGCCAGCCTAACCGGCAATGAGCAGTTCTTC. Its protein product is CASLTGNEQFF. The full variable domain, rest sourced from reference TRBV7-9 and TRBJ2-1, is DTGVSQNPRHKITKRGQNVTFRCDPISEHNRLYWYRQTLGQGPEFLTYFQNEAQLEKSRLLSDRFSAERPKGSFSTLEIQRTEQGDSAMYLCASLTGNEQFFGPGTRLTVL.

This clonotype was found many times. In DNA, the CDR3 is TGTGCCAGCAGTTCGACAGGGGATCAGCCCCAGCATTTT. Encoded protein: CASSSTGDQPQHF. The chain combines TRBV2 with TRBJ1-5, with 8 bases lining up with TRBD1. J gave up 5 bases and V 5 bases, and 2 bases lay outside the gene matches. CDR3 length: 13 residues. Germline assignment: CDR1 SNHLY and CDR2 FYNNEI.

The chain joins TRBV11-2 to TRBJ2-7, with TRBD2 matching over 16 bases. The CDR3 contains 19 residues. The V gene end was trimmed by 5 bases and the J gene end by 6 bases; junction bases not matched to a gene: 16. CDR1 is SGHAT and CDR2 is FQNNGV in the germline V gene. The DNA for the CDR3 is TGTGCCAGCAGCCCTACCTTGGGACTAGCGGGGGGGCCTCGAAGCGAGCAGTACTTC. It is translated as CASSPTLGLAGGPRSEQYF.

The rearrangement uses TRBV5-5 and TRBJ2-7; weak D call: TRBD2 (5 bases). The germline V gene encodes CDR1 SGHKS and CDR2 YYEKEE (reference sequence). This CDR3 region has 16 residues. Trimming left V 7 bases short and J 0 bases short, with 20 bases between. For the CDR3, the DNA is TGTGCCAGCTCCCGTGATTTGGGGAGCAGCTCCTACGAGCAGTACTTC. It translates to CASSRDLGSSSYEQYF.

This clonotype has only a few counts. The chain recombines TRBV7-6 with TRBJ1-4; TRBD1 might be the D (6 bases). CDR1 and CDR2 from the germline V gene are SGHVS and FNYEAQ. Trimming removed 2 bases from V and 0 bases from J, with 19 bases in between. This CDR3 region has 19 residues. CDR3 sequence reads: CASSLLGRGFSSTNEKLFF. CDR3 DNA sequence: TGTGCCAGCAGCTTATTGGGAAGGGGGTTCTCCTCAACTAATGAAAAACTGTTTTTT.

J is TRBJ1-1 and V is TRBV21-1. TRBV21-1 is a listed pseudogene. The CDR3 spans 15 residues. CDR3 amino acids: CASSKITSGRTEAFF. DNA of the CDR3: TGTGCCAGCAGCAAAATTACCAGCGGGAGGACTGAAGCTTTCTTT.

This clonotype was detected only a few times. The chain employs TRBV6-5 and TRBJ1-6; possibly TRBD1 for D (6 bases). The germline V and J ends were trimmed by 1 base and 7 bases, with 11 bases remaining between them. In germline, CDR1 is MNHEY, CDR2 SVGAGI. This CDR3 comprises 15 residues. The CDR3 reads CASSYLPDSNSPLHF. CDR3 sequence (DNA): TGTGCCAGCAGTTACTTGCCGGACAGCAATTCACCCCTCCACTTT.

This clonotype showed up just a few times. The gene calls are TRBV4-2 and TRBJ1-3; no clear D gene. This CDR3 has 17 amino acids. Germline values: CDR1 LGHNA, CDR2 YNFKEQ. V was trimmed by 0 bases and J by 0 bases, leaving 12 bases between them. Here the CDR3 DNA reads TGTGCCAGCAGCCAAGACGTTCGGGCTGCCTCTGGAAACACCATATATTTT. It codes for CASSQDVRAASGNTIYF.

Here the CDR3 reads CSARSLDDYEQYF. In DNA, the CDR3 is TGCAGTGCCAGAAGTCTAGATGACTACGAGCAGTACTTC. The gene calls are TRBV20-1 and TRBJ2-7; D unresolved. V was clipped by 6 bases and J by 3 bases, with 15 bases between them. The length of the CDR3 is 13 residues. CDR1 and CDR2 (germline): DFQATT, SNEGSKA (reference sequence).

This clonotype showed up many times. This chain links TRBV12-3 or TRBV12-4 with TRBJ2-5; D call uncertain. Trimming stripped 5 bases from V and 1 base from J, with 8 bases between. The CDR3 loop spans 13 amino acids. The CDR3 spells CASSLSRQETQYF. In DNA form, the CDR3 reads TGTGCCAGCAGTCTGTCTCGCCAAGAGACCCAGTACTTC.

This clonotype occurred a few times. J is TRBJ2-3 and V is TRBV4-1; possible D gene TRBD1, 6 bases. V was trimmed by 4 bases and J by 3 bases, leaving 20 bases between them. Germline V gives CDR1 MGHRA, CDR2 YSYEKL. The CDR3 totals 17 residues. The CDR3 nucleotides read TGCGCCAGCAGCCCGAGCACAGGGCCTCCCTCGACAGATACGCAGTATTTT. Amino acids: CASSPSTGPPSTDTQYF.

This clonotype was found once. V gene TRBV11-3 combines with J gene TRBJ2-7; 8 nucleotides agree with TRBD2. The CDR3 consists of 14 residues. The ends lost 4 bases at V and 7 bases at J; junction bases unmatched: 9. CDR1 is SGHNT, CDR2 YENEEA, per germline. The CDR3 is CASSSGRANNEQYF. DNA of the CDR3: TGTGCCAGCAGCTCCGGGAGGGCTAACAATGAGCAGTACTTC.

J is TRBJ1-1 and V is TRBV12-3 or TRBV12-4, with 10 positions matching TRBD1. The CDR3 length is 17 residues. V shed 5 bases and J 3 bases; nucleotides not matched to a gene: 12. CDR3 sequence reads: CASSAPGQGLAYTEAFF. CDR3 nucleotide sequence: TGTGCCAGCAGTGCCCCGGGACAGGGGTTGGCGTACACTGAAGCTTTCTTT.

This clonotype was counted a few times. This chain connects TRBV29-1 to TRBJ2-7; D may be TRBD1 (5 bases). The CDR3 loop spans 12 amino acids. Trimming pared 4 bases from V and 5 bases from J, leaving 12 bases between. The germline gives CDR1 SQVTM, CDR2 ANQGSEA. The DNA of the CDR3 is TGCAGCGTTGTGGGGCAGGGCCACGAGCAGTACTTC. It specifies CSVVGQGHEQYF.

The table lists this clonotype with a few counts. The rearrangement joins TRBV27 to TRBJ1-6; no firm D call. V was trimmed by 11 bases and J by 5 bases, leaving 16 bases between them. This CDR3 spans 14 amino acids. From germline, CDR1 is MNHEY and CDR2 SMNVEV (reference sequence). The CDR3, as DNA: TGTGCCGCCCGGGCAGGCACAAATAATTCACCCCTCCACTTT. Its protein product is CAARAGTNNSPLHF.

This rearrangement joins TRBV13 to TRBJ1-1; D call uncertain. The CDR3 is 15 residues long. The germline V and J ends were trimmed by 4 bases and 2 bases, with 14 bases remaining between them. Per germline, CDR1 PRHDT and CDR2 FYEKMQ (reference sequence). Here the CDR3 reads CASSSTSQINTEAFF. The CDR3 DNA sequence: TGTGCCAGCAGCTCAACCAGTCAGATCAACACTGAAGCTTTCTTT.

This clonotype was seen a few times. J is TRBJ2-7 and V is TRBV20-1; 8 bases are shared with TRBD1. With V trimmed by 4 bases and J by 2 bases, 7 bases remained unmatched. The CDR3 has 14 residues. The germline CDR1 and CDR2 sequences are DFQATT and SNEGSKA (reference sequence). The CDR3 bases are TGCAGTGCTAAGGGACAGGCTTTCCCCTACGAGCAGTACTTC. It codes for CSAKGQAFPYEQYF.

The sample holds a few counts of this clonotype. V gene TRBV7-9 combines with J gene TRBJ1-4; D call uncertain. Germline values: CDR1 SEHNR, CDR2 FQNEAQ (reference sequence). This CDR3 is built from 15 residues. The ends were cut back, 1 base at V and 8 bases at J, with 14 bases in the middle. CDR3 region: CASSLVSASREKLFF. CDR3 DNA: TGTGCCAGCAGCTTAGTGTCGGCGTCCCGCGAAAAACTGTTTTTT.

The chain recombines TRBV10-3 with TRBJ2-3; 12 positions agree with TRBD2. This CDR3 contains 15 residues. The J segment lost 5 bases and the V segment lost 7 bases, leaving 7 bases of the junction unmatched. Germline CDR1 ENHRY, CDR2 SYGVKD. The CDR3: CAIMASGGVKDTQYF. Written as DNA, the CDR3 is TGTGCCATCATGGCTAGCGGGGGGGTAAAAGATACGCAGTATTTT.

This rearrangement joins TRBV20-1 to TRBJ2-5, with 10 bases matching TRBD2. The J call may not be correct, given that the DNA end is closer to TRBJ2-7. The CDR3 covers 14 residues. Germline lookup yields CDR1 DFQATT and CDR2 SNEGSKA (reference sequence). For the CDR3, the DNA is TGCAGTGCTAAGCTAGCGGGGGAATCCTACGAGCAGTACTTC. Translating gives CSAKLAGESYEQYF.

Of note for this clonotype: Sequence at one end of the junction differs from germline and may be a read error. J is TRBJ1-5 and V is TRBV18; perhaps TRBD1 as D (5 bases). In germline, CDR1 is KGHSH, CDR2 LQKENI. The CDR3 has 19 residues. The CDR3 DNA reads as TGCGCCAGCTCACCAGTTCCTTTATATACGGGACTTAGCAATCAGCCCCAGCATTTT. It translates to CASSPVPLYTGLSNQPQHF.

A word on this clonotype: Its ends do not fully match the called genes, so a read error is possible. DNA of the CDR3: TGTGCCACCAGTGACTCTCGACCCGAAACCTACAATGAGCGGTTCTTC. Encoded protein: CATSDSRPETYNERFF. V and J are TRBV24-1 and TRBJ2-1; D gene ambiguous. CDR1 is KGHDR and CDR2 is SFDVKD in the germline V gene. The CDR3 is 16 residues long.

V gene TRBV7-6 combines with J gene TRBJ2-7; TRBD1 matches at 9 bases. CDR1 is SGHVS, CDR2 FNYEAQ, per germline. The CDR3 covers 16 residues. The ends lost 1 base at V and 0 bases at J; junction bases unmatched: 4. CDR3 region: CASSLVGQGFSYEQYF. In DNA, the CDR3 is TGTGCCAGCAGCTTAGTGGGACAGGGCTTCTCCTACGAGCAGTACTTC.

The chain links TRBV6-1 to TRBJ2-5, with TRBD2 matching over 7 bases. The CDR3 spans 17 residues. CDR1 is MNHNS, CDR2 SASEGT, per germline. V lost 6 bases to trimming and J lost 11 bases; unmatched junction nucleotides: 24. CDR3 DNA: TGTGCCAGCAGAAAGTTGGGGGAGGGCTCTTCTCGTTCTGGGCAGTACTTC. Protein: CASRKLGEGSSRSGQYF.